Below are 23 T cell receptor beta chains sequenced from a single sample in a study of T-cell reconstitution after alpha-beta-depleted transplantation in children. Preparation of the TCRbeta library used unique molecular identifiers. TCRdb analysed the PCR reads with MiXCR anew, one entry per CDR3 protein. Of some 100,000 distinct CDR3 sequences in the sample, around a quarter were seen once. The sequenced sample was PBMCs, obtained before TCRalphabeta/CD19-depleted stem cell transplant. All receptors come from a boy aged 2 to 10 with acute lymphoblastic leukemia, due to receive a stem cell transplant.

This clonotype turned up a few times. V gene TRBV7-9 combines with J gene TRBJ1-1; D unresolved. The CDR3 has 16 residues. Germline V gives CDR1 SEHNR, CDR2 FQNEAQ (reference sequence). Between the trimmed V and J ends, which lost 1 base and 2 bases, there was a span of 14 bases. CDR3 bases: TGTGCCAGCAGCTTAGGGACCTCCTCTTCAAACACTGAAGCTTTCTTT. Amino acids: CASSLGTSSSNTEAFF.

In this sample, this clonotype turned up a few times. The J gene is TRBJ2-1, the V gene TRBV6-4, with TRBD2 matching over 13 bases. CDR1 is MRHNA, CDR2 SNTAGT, per germline. The CDR3 extends over 16 amino acids. The V and J ends lost 0 bases and 12 bases, in that order; junction bases with no gene match: 8. CDR3 sequence reads: CASSDSGTSGASGQFF. In DNA form, the CDR3 reads TGTGCCAGCAGTGACTCCGGGACTAGCGGGGCTAGTGGGCAGTTCTTC.

This clonotype was seen just once. The V gene is TRBV28, the J gene TRBJ2-3; the D is unclear. The V end lost 3 bases, the J end lost 4 bases, and 11 bases lay between the germline ends. Per germline, CDR1 MDHEN and CDR2 SYDVKM. This CDR3 region has 14 residues. The CDR3 region is CASSFGQRPDTQYF. The CDR3 DNA sequence: TGTGCCAGCAGTTTCGGGCAGCGTCCAGATACGCAGTATTTT.

This clonotype has only a few counts. The chain couples TRBV7-9 to TRBJ2-2, with TRBD1 matching 8 bases. The CDR3 length is 16 residues. V shed 8 bases and J 3 bases; nucleotides not matched to a gene: 11. Germline V gives CDR1 SEHNR, CDR2 FQNEAQ (reference sequence). The CDR3 DNA reads TGTGCCAGCCCTCACTTTGGGACAGGTGACACCGGGGAGCTGTTTTTT. It codes for CASPHFGTGDTGELFF. The full variable domain, rest sourced from reference TRBV7-9 and TRBJ2-2, is DTGVSQNPRHKITKRGQNVTFRCDPISEHNRLYWYRQTLGQGPEFLTYFQNEAQLEKSRLLSDRFSAERPKGSFSTLEIQRTEQGDSAMYLCASPHFGTGDTGELFFGEGSRLTVL.

The sample holds many counts of this clonotype. The chain recombines TRBV5-1 with TRBJ2-2, with a weak D call TRBD1 (6 bases). In germline, CDR1 is SGHRS, CDR2 YFSETQ. The CDR3 runs to 14 residues. Trimming left V 4 bases short and J 7 bases short, with 14 bases between. This chain's CDR3 is CASSPGQPGGELFF. The DNA for the CDR3 is TGCGCCAGCAGCCCTGGACAGCCGGGCGGGGAGCTGTTTTTT.

CDR3 residues: CASSFNPSSGGSYEQYF. DNA of the CDR3: TGCGCCAGCAGCTTCAATCCCTCTAGCGGAGGGAGCTACGAGCAGTACTTC. V and J are TRBV5-1 and TRBJ2-7; 7 positions match TRBD2. Germline V CDR1 and CDR2: SGHRS, YFSETQ. This CDR3 is built from 17 residues. The V segment lost 2 bases and the J segment 3 bases; nucleotides outside the gene matches: 14.

This chain joins TRBV20-1 and TRBJ2-1; D remains unclear. V was clipped by 5 bases and J by 10 bases, with 15 bases between them. CDR1 and CDR2 (germline): DFQATT, SNEGSKA (reference sequence). The CDR3 runs to 12 residues. DNA for the CDR3: TGCAGTGCTCCGGACCAGGTTCGGGAGCAGTTCTTC. It is translated as CSAPDQVREQFF.

The chain joins TRBV9 to TRBJ1-4; D gene uncertain. Trimming removed 3 bases from V and 4 bases from J, with 7 bases in between. The germline CDR1 and CDR2 sequences are SGDLS and YYNGEE. There are 13 residues in the CDR3. The CDR3, as DNA: TGTGCCAGCAGCGCCAGGAGTAATGAAAAACTGTTTTTT. This encodes CASSARSNEKLFF.

This clonotype was counted at least ten times. V is TRBV6-4 and J is TRBJ2-3, with TRBD2 matching over 11 bases. CDR1 and CDR2 (germline): MRHNA, SNTAGT. The CDR3 has 16 residues. V trimming: 3 bases; J trimming: 4 bases; junction bases outside the gene matches: 6. The DNA of the CDR3 is TGTGCCAGCAGTGAGGGGACTAGCGGAGGGGCAGATACGCAGTATTTT. Its translation is CASSEGTSGGADTQYF.

The chain is built from TRBV6-5 and TRBJ1-5; no reliable D call. Trimming removed 7 bases from V and 2 bases from J, with 9 bases in between. CDR3 length equals 13 residues. The germline V gene encodes CDR1 MNHEY and CDR2 SVGAGI. The CDR3: CASKLRGNQPQHF. The DNA of the CDR3 is TGTGCCAGCAAGTTGAGGGGCAATCAGCCCCAGCATTTT.

This clonotype occurred a few times. The chain recombines TRBV5-1 with TRBJ2-5, with TRBD1 matching 7 bases. Germline values: CDR1 SGHRS, CDR2 YFSETQ. Trimming removed 3 bases from V and 1 base from J; junction bases left unmatched: 3. The CDR3 runs to 14 residues. The CDR3 reads CASSWAGGQETQYF. Here the CDR3 DNA reads TGCGCCAGCAGCTGGGCAGGGGGCCAAGAGACCCAGTACTTC.

The table lists this clonotype with many counts. The gene calls are TRBV12-3 or TRBV12-4 and TRBJ2-3; tentative D call: TRBD2 (6 bases). V was trimmed by 6 bases and J by 0 bases, leaving 19 bases between them. This CDR3 spans 17 amino acids. The CDR3 DNA reads as TGTGCCAGCAGCAAGCACTCCGGGACTGGTAGCACAGATACGCAGTATTTT. It is translated as CASSKHSGTGSTDTQYF.

This chain uses TRBV7-8 with TRBJ1-2; 7 bases align to TRBD1. J lost 8 bases, V lost 5 bases, and 8 bases had no gene match. The germline V gene has CDR1 SGHVS and CDR2 FQNEAQ. The CDR3 is made up of 13 amino acids. CDR3 protein: CASSRQGVWGYTF. CDR3 in DNA: TGTGCCAGCAGCAGACAGGGCGTGTGGGGCTACACCTTC.

In this sample, this clonotype turned up a few times. The chain joins TRBV4-3 to TRBJ1-2; D not certain. Looked up from germline, CDR1 is LGHNA and CDR2 is YSLEER. Trimming removed 0 bases at V and 0 bases at J, with 8 bases between. CDR3 length equals 15 residues. The CDR3 bases are TGCGCCAGCAGCCAAGATCTAGCAGCTAACTATGGCTACACCTTC. Translated, it gives CASSQDLAANYGYTF.

This clonotype occurred a few times. The rearrangement links TRBV4-1 to TRBJ1-6; no firm D call. The V and J ends lost 3 bases and 14 bases respectively, with 8 bases between them. Germline V gene lookup returns CDR1 MGHRA and CDR2 YSYEKL. The CDR3 runs to 11 residues. The CDR3 coding sequence is TGCGCCAGCAGCCAGGGAATCACCCTCCACTTT. This gives the protein CASSQGITLHF.

V is TRBV12-3 or TRBV12-4 and J is TRBJ2-1, with 7 bases lining up with TRBD2. V shed 9 bases, J shed 0 bases, and the junction held 23 bases outside the gene matches. CDR3 length equals 20 residues. The CDR3 region is CARIRRCLAEAESSYNEQFF. Here the CDR3 DNA reads TGTGCCAGGATACGTCGATGTCTAGCGGAGGCCGAGAGCTCCTACAATGAGCAGTTCTTC.

This clonotype is labeled medium-sized. V usage is TRBV5-1 and J usage is TRBJ2-5; 11 positions agree with TRBD2. This CDR3 is 15 amino acids long. Germline V lookup: CDR1 SGHRS, CDR2 YFSETQ. V was clipped by 3 bases and J by 8 bases; unmatched bases: 9. The CDR3 sequence: CASSSLTSGEGTQYF. As DNA, the CDR3 is TGCGCCAGCAGCTCGCTGACTAGCGGGGAAGGTACCCAGTACTTC.

This sequence joins TRBV12-3 or TRBV12-4 and TRBJ2-7; D call uncertain. The CDR3 has 12 amino acids. V dropped 2 bases and J dropped 0 bases, with 2 bases sitting between them. Written as DNA, the CDR3 is TGTGCCAGCAGTTTACACTCCTACGAGCAGTACTTC. It is translated as CASSLHSYEQYF.

This chain joins TRBV9 and TRBJ2-1, with D maybe TRBD2 (5 bases). The CDR3 is made up of 14 amino acids. Trimming removed 3 bases from V and 1 base from J, with 8 bases in between. Germline V lookup: CDR1 SGDLS, CDR2 YYNGEE. The CDR3 region has the DNA TGTGCCAGCAGCGATGGAGGTTCCTACAATGAGCAGTTCTTC. Translated: CASSDGGSYNEQFF.

CDR3 DNA sequence: TGTGCCAGCAGCCAAGCCTCCCGAGATACGCAGTATTTT. Translated: CASSQASRDTQYF. The V gene is TRBV4-2, the J gene TRBJ2-3; D unclear. V was cut by 1 base and J by 5 bases, with 7 bases left in between. Germline CDR1 and CDR2: LGHNA and YNFKEQ. This CDR3 has 13 residues.

This clonotype was detected only a few times. The chain combines TRBV5-1 with TRBJ2-5; 7 nucleotides match TRBD1. The trim removed 2 bases at V and 10 bases at J, leaving 11 bases unmatched. This CDR3 has 14 amino acids. Looked up from germline, CDR1 is SGHRS and CDR2 is YFSETQ. The CDR3 spells CASSLLQGIGNQYF. The DNA of the CDR3 is TGCGCCAGCAGCTTATTACAGGGGATTGGTAACCAGTACTTC.

This clonotype was recorded a few times. The V call is TRBV25-1, the J call TRBJ2-5; D gene uncertain. Germline V gives CDR1 MGHDK, CDR2 SYGVNS. This CDR3 comprises 14 residues. Trimming left V 1 base short and J 2 bases short, with 8 bases between. The CDR3 protein is CASSELQEQETQYF. Written as DNA, the CDR3 is TGTGCCAGCAGTGAATTGCAGGAACAAGAGACCCAGTACTTC.

This chain joins TRBV20-1 and TRBJ2-5; no clear D gene. Trimming took off 2 bases at V and 4 bases at J, with 14 bases between the two ends. CDR3 length: 14 amino acids. Germline V gene sequence: CDR1 DFQATT, CDR2 SNEGSKA (reference sequence). In nucleotides, the CDR3 is TGCAGTGCTAGACGCTTTCTGGTTGCAGAGACCCAGTACTTC. This encodes CSARRFLVAETQYF.